A selection of T cell receptor beta chains follows, all from one sample in a study of Graves' ophthalmopathy and Graves' hyperthyroidism. TCRdb re-called the multiplex PCR reads with MiXCR, one entry per CDR3 protein. There are around 1,000,000 distinct CDR3 sequences in the sample; about 36% occur only once, and 11% lies in the top ten. Sequencing was done on a sample of peripheral blood or thyroid tissue (not recorded which). These receptors were taken from an adult man with Graves' hyperthyroidism. Both conserved end residues are trimmed from each CDR3.

v_call	j_call	cdr3_aa
TRBV4-3	TRBJ2-7	ASSQENGLAEMQY
TRBV7-3	TRBJ2-5	VWEQPQGTQY
TRBV29-1	TRBJ2-1	SVDSGGNEQF
TRBV6-2/TRBV6-3	TRBJ1-3	ASRDIHRNSGNTIY
TRBV10-3	TRBJ1-1	ASSYRLGGGISLTEAF
TRBV9	TRBJ1-2	VDSWGNYGYT
TRBV7-9	NA	ASSLAGQGTWDEQF
TRBV10-2	TRBJ2-2	ASSLFPAGVSTGELF
TRBV20-1	TRBJ1-3	SATHGVEVGNTIY
TRBV2	TRBJ2-5	ASRGPGWYQETQY
TRBV7-2	TRBJ1-3	ASSLGQGRLSGNTIY
TRBV14	TRBJ2-7	ASSQRGQGTYEQY
TRBV12-3/TRBV12-4	TRBJ2-2	ASTTYPGLASGELF
TRBV6-1	TRBJ2-5	ASSQTSTETQY
TRBV25-1	TRBJ2-5	ASSISQVLQETQY
TRBV2	TRBJ1-1	ASISRQGGVRTEAF
TRBV2	TRBJ1-5	ASSFGEGKKPQH
TRBV15	TRBJ2-7	ATSRDFFYEQY
TRBV6-6	TRBJ1-1	ASKEPNTEAF
TRBV27	TRBJ1-1	ASRRELRAAEAF
TRBV7-8	TRBJ2-3	ASSLASDTQY
TRBV14	TRBJ2-7	ASSQGYGGLYEQY
TRBV29-1	TRBJ2-6	STLGAMGANVLT
TRBV5-8	TRBJ1-6	ASSLAGMHNSPLH
TRBV10-3	TRBJ2-7	ASSFPVHNEQY
TRBV20-1	TRBJ2-5	SAFPGGQETQY
TRBV20-1	TRBJ2-7	SASSFGYYEQY
TRBV7-2	TRBJ2-5	ASSLPLGGVVETQY
TRBV12-3/TRBV12-4	TRBJ1-5	ASTMDGKVSNQPQH
TRBV7-2	TRBJ1-5	ASSLRQGGPYEH
TRBV30	TRBJ1-4	AWSSDIDAGKLF
TRBV7-2	TRBJ2-7	ASSYEPPGRIYEQY
TRBV2	TRBJ1-1	ASRLSQWGTGRNTEAF
TRBV5-1	TRBJ1-1	ASSLAGGHRTEAF
TRBV6-6	TRBJ1-1	ASSYSSRLGTEAF
TRBV19	TRBJ2-6	ASEGRGHLKANVLT
TRBV7-2	TRBJ1-5	ASSPYLAEETQH
TRBV29-1	TRBJ1-1	SGTGGTEAF
TRBV18	TRBJ1-1	ASSPQGLGTEAF
TRBV7-9	TRBJ1-2	ASSQADGTGAGYT
TRBV6-4	TRBJ1-1	ASSDSRQTNTEAF
TRBV30	TRBJ2-5	AWSTGTQETQY
TRBV19	TRBJ2-7	ASSRVGQTSSYEQY
TRBV14	TRBJ1-6	ASSHGVRSPLH
TRBV19	TRBJ1-5	ASSVPRGQRNQPQH
TRBV7-9	TRBJ2-7	ASSPLLAGFGHEQY
TRBV15	TRBJ2-6	ATSRDPQGANVLT
TRBV9	TRBJ2-5	ASSVDGSGGQETQY
TRBV5-1	TRBJ1-1	ASSLRQGALNTEAF
TRBV4-1	TRBJ2-6	ASQVPGANVLT
TRBV7-9	TRBJ2-5	ASSSPGRVKTQY
TRBV12-3/TRBV12-4	TRBJ1-5	ASSSTDSNQPQH
TRBV6-1	TRBJ2-5	ASSGGRVWQPQY
TRBV5-1	TRBJ1-2	ASSLGDSGGGYT
TRBV11-2	TRBJ1-1	ASSLGARGTGRTEAF